This T cell receptor (beta chain) originates from a study of blood T cell repertoires in COVID-19. Study at large: From the United States, Italy and Spain came samples of acute and convalescent COVID-19. Nucleic acid was either cDNA or gDNA, and it came from T cells, B-cell-depleted T cells, or PBMCs.

This clone was seen a handful of times. The same CDR3 also results from other DNA sequences found in this sample. TCRdb's table, derived via immunoSEQ multiplex PCR, lists solely in-frame clones and lacks some. Found here are around 180,000 clones, 75% to 90% of them singletons; the top ten hold roughly 9.7%. Trimming pared 2 bases from V and 7 bases from J, leaving 9 bases between. This CDR3 contains 13 residues. CDR1 GTSNPN and CDR2 SVGIG come from the germline V gene (reference sequence). This clonotype was obtained from a human donor with active or convalescent COVID-19. The donor label of this sample is uncertain. Sequencing input: peripheral blood. The genes are TRBV30 and TRBJ1-6; TRBD1 might be the D (5 bases). The DNA of the CDR3 is TGTGCCTGGAGTCCGTCAGGGAATTCACCCCTCCACTTT. Translation: CAWSPSGNSPLHF.